The sequence of this TCR beta chain was determined in a study of control samples from healthy donors and cancer patients. TCRdb's copy holds only in-frame clones and misses some; the assay was immunoSEQ multiplex PCR. The sample includes around 180,000 clones, around nine tenths seen only once; the top ten take roughly 5.3%. This clone was seen at least ten times. Sequenced material: blood. The sequence was collected from a woman aged 25 to 45 in good health.

This CDR3 reads CASSWLNEQFF. The CDR3 DNA reads TGTGCCAGCAGCTGGCTTAATGAGCAGTTCTTC. The chain is built from TRBV5-4 and TRBJ2-1, with no clear D. This CDR3 has 11 residues. Trimming removed 3 bases from V and 7 bases from J, with 5 bases in between. CDR1 is SGHNT and CDR2 is YYREEE in the germline V gene (reference sequence).